Listed here is a single T cell receptor beta chain. Its specificity is not known. In germline, CDR1 is MNHEY, CDR2 SVGEGT. J was trimmed by 12 bases and V by 6 bases; bases with no gene match: 8. There are 13 residues in the CDR3. Hyperthyroidism was considered stable when no ophthalmopathy appeared within 18 months of follow-up. This entry belongs to a study of Graves' ophthalmopathy and Graves' hyperthyroidism. The authors amplified TCR beta CDR3 regions from RNA transcripts. HTBI primers were employed in first-round RT-PCR, then a second-round multiplex PCR followed. From the multiplex PCR reads, TCRdb called clonotypes with MiXCR, one entry per CDR3 protein. Of fewer than 650,000 distinct CDR3 sequences listed, about a fifth were seen once; the top ten hold roughly 7.4%. Points from the study as a whole: Discriminating ophthalmopathy from stable hyperthyroidism, a 13-signature model attained a sensitivity of about 88% and a specificity of about 79%.

The chain couples TRBV6-2 or TRBV6-3 to TRBJ1-6; TRBD1 aligns across 7 bases. The sample taken for sequencing was peripheral blood. The TCR was taken from a woman between 18 and 30 years old with stable Graves' hyperthyroidism. Some clones in this sample may be carry-over from other donors' samples. CDR3 sequence: CASSRQGIGPLHF. The CDR3, as DNA: TGTGCCAGCAGCAGACAGGGCATCGGACCCCTCCACTTT.